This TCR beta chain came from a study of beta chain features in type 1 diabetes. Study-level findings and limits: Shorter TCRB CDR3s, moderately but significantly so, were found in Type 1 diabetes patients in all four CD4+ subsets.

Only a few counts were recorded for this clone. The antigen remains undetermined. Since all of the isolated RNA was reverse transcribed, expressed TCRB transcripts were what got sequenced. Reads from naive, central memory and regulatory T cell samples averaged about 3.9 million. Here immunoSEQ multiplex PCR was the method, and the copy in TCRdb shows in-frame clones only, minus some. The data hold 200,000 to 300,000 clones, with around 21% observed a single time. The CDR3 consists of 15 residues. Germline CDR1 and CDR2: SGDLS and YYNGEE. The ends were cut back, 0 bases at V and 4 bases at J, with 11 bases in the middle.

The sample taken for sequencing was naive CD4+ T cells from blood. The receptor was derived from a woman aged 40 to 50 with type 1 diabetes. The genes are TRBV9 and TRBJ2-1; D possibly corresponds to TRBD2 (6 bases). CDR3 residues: CASSVGGETYNEQFF. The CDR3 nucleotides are TGTGCCAGCAGCGTAGGGGGGGAGACGTACAATGAGCAGTTCTTC.